This T cell receptor beta chain is from a study of control samples from healthy donors and cancer patients. CDR1 GTSNPN and CDR2 SVGIG come from the germline V gene (reference sequence). With V trimmed by 3 bases and J by 8 bases, 7 bases remained unmatched. The CDR3 runs 13 residues. The method was immunoSEQ multiplex PCR; TCRdb's version includes in-frame clones alone and lacks a portion of them. The sample consists of about 160,000 clones, over 90% of them appearing once. The sequenced sample was blood. The receptor comes from a woman in her 30s in good health. The chain couples TRBV30 to TRBJ2-1, with 7 positions matching TRBD2. The CDR3 nucleotides read TGTGCCTGGAGCCGGGACTACGAGGATGAGCAGTTCTTC. Encoded protein: CAWSRDYEDEQFF.